The 27 T cell receptor beta chains below were found in one sample sequenced in a study of T cell responses to AZD1222 COVID-19 vaccine. Sequencing was performed with immunoSEQ multiplex PCR; in TCRdb, only in-frame clones are kept and a portion is missing. The sample yields tens of thousands of clones, 85% seen once. The specimen was peripheral blood, collected on day 0 of MenACWY control vaccination. The origin of the receptors is an adult in good health.

CDR3 residues: CSASGSLYNEQFF. CDR3 in DNA: TGCAGCGCCAGCGGGAGTCTCTACAATGAGCAGTTCTTC. This chain connects TRBV29-1 to TRBJ2-1, with 8 positions matching TRBD2. Germline CDR1 SQVTM, CDR2 ANQGSEA. J gave up 3 bases and V 7 bases, and 5 bases lay outside the gene matches. This CDR3 is built from 13 residues.

This chain links TRBV28 with TRBJ1-5; no clear D. There are 15 residues in the CDR3. V gave up 5 bases and J gave up 6 bases, with 17 bases separating them. Germline values: CDR1 MDHEN, CDR2 SYDVKM. CDR3 sequence: CASSPFSEISQPQHF. CDR3 nucleotides: TGTGCCAGCAGTCCTTTTTCAGAGATTTCTCAGCCCCAGCATTTT.

The V gene is TRBV2, the J gene TRBJ2-7; 9 nucleotides line up with TRBD2. The length of the CDR3 is 16 residues. From germline, CDR1 is SNHLY and CDR2 FYNNEI. V was pared by 4 bases and J by 4 bases, with 11 bases of the junction left unmatched. The CDR3: CASSVGASGKGYEQYF. In nucleotides, the CDR3 is TGTGCCAGCAGTGTTGGGGCTAGCGGGAAGGGATACGAGCAGTACTTC.

The gene calls are TRBV2 and TRBJ1-5, with 7 bases lining up with TRBD1. The CDR3 is made up of 17 amino acids. The J segment lost 4 bases and the V segment lost 5 bases, leaving 14 bases of the junction unmatched. Per germline, CDR1 SNHLY and CDR2 FYNNEI. CDR3 sequence (DNA): TGTGCCAGCAGTCAAAAAACTACAGGGGTCATAAATCAGCCCCAGCATTTT. Residues: CASSQKTTGVINQPQHF.

This rearrangement joins TRBV7-9 to TRBJ1-1; TRBD1 is a possible D gene (5 bases). The germline gives CDR1 SEHNR, CDR2 FQNEAQ (reference sequence). The CDR3 has 14 amino acids. V dropped 2 bases and J dropped 2 bases, with 9 bases sitting between them. The CDR3 sequence is CASSLTGQNTEAFF. As DNA, the CDR3 is TGTGCCAGCAGCTTAACAGGACAAAACACTGAAGCTTTCTTT.

This clone showed up just once. The chain has TRBV7-3 and TRBJ2-7; possible D gene TRBD2, 5 bases. Trimming took 5 bases from V and 3 from J, leaving 17 bases between them. The CDR3 loop spans 15 amino acids. The germline V gene has CDR1 SGHTA and CDR2 FQGTGA. The DNA for the CDR3 is TGTGCCAGCAGCCAAGGCCTTGGAGCGGTCTACGAGCAGTACTTC. Its protein product is CASSQGLGAVYEQYF.

The chain recombines TRBV19 with TRBJ2-1; D is possibly TRBD2 (6 bases). V dropped 8 bases and J dropped 4 bases, with 21 bases sitting between them. The CDR3 totals 16 residues. The germline V gene encodes CDR1 LNHDA and CDR2 SQIVND (reference sequence). The DNA of the CDR3 is TGTGCCAGTCTCCCACGGGGCGGGGACCCTTACAATGAGCAGTTCTTC. Encoded protein: CASLPRGGDPYNEQFF.

The chain employs TRBV27 and TRBJ2-3, with 9 bases matching TRBD2. Per germline, CDR1 MNHEY and CDR2 SMNVEV (reference sequence). The trim removed 3 bases at V and 7 bases at J, leaving 11 bases unmatched. The CDR3 covers 16 residues. The CDR3 DNA follows: TGTGCCAGCAGTTTTACGCTAGCGGGACCTACTTATACGCAGTATTTT. Its translation is CASSFTLAGPTYTQYF.

This chain links TRBV7-6 with TRBJ2-3; 11 bases line up with TRBD2. The CDR3 loop spans 15 amino acids. V was clipped by 2 bases and J by 3 bases; unmatched bases: 1. Germline loops: CDR1 SGHVS, CDR2 FNYEAQ. In nucleotides, the CDR3 is TGTGCCAGCAGCTTATCTAGCGGGAGGACAGATACGCAGTATTTT. Protein: CASSLSSGRTDTQYF.

The rearrangement joins TRBV11-1 to TRBJ1-1; D not resolved. This CDR3 is 13 amino acids long. With 3 bases removed from V and 1 base from J, the gap between germline ends came to 6 bases. Germline V CDR1 and CDR2: SGHAT, FQDESV (reference sequence). In DNA, the CDR3 is TGTGCCAGCAGCTTGAGCGGGAACACTGAAGCTTTCTTT. This codes for CASSLSGNTEAFF. The complete variable domain, with remaining parts taken from reference TRBV11-1 and TRBJ1-1, reads EAEVAQSPRYKITEKSQAVAFWCDPISGHATLYWYRQILGQGPELLVQFQDESVVDDSQLPKDRFSAERLKGVDSTLKIQPAELGDSAMYLCASSLSGNTEAFFGQGTRLTVV.

This chain connects TRBV4-2 to TRBJ2-3; 10 nucleotides line up with TRBD1. Germline V gives CDR1 LGHNA, CDR2 YNFKEQ. With V trimmed by 0 bases and J by 3 bases, 3 bases remained unmatched. This CDR3 contains 16 residues. The CDR3 DNA sequence: TGTGCCAGCAGCCAAGATCGGGACAGGGGTACAGATACGCAGTATTTT. Translation gives CASSQDRDRGTDTQYF.

This chain links TRBV7-8 with TRBJ1-4; TRBD1 agrees at 9 bases. This CDR3 is built from 17 residues. Germline assignment: CDR1 SGHVS and CDR2 FQNEAQ. J gave up 8 bases and V 5 bases, and 15 bases lay outside the gene matches. The CDR3 sequence: CASSPGDRVWHMEKLFF. The CDR3 DNA reads as TGTGCCAGCAGCCCAGGGGACAGGGTATGGCATATGGAAAAACTGTTTTTT.

This chain uses TRBV6-2 or TRBV6-3 with TRBJ2-7, with TRBD1 identical over 8 bases. This CDR3 spans 14 amino acids. Germline trimming cut 6 bases from V and 4 bases from J; bases unmatched to any gene: 8. Germline V gives CDR1 MNHEY, CDR2 SVGEGT. CDR3 sequence reads: CASSADRGVYEQYF. CDR3 DNA: TGTGCCAGCAGCGCCGACAGGGGAGTTTACGAGCAGTACTTC.

The chain combines TRBV28 with TRBJ2-5; TRBD2 matches at 9 bases. Germline-derived CDR1 and CDR2 are MDHEN and SYDVKM. There are 16 residues in the CDR3. Unmatched junction bases numbered 7, after V lost 3 bases and J lost 2 bases. CDR3 region: CASSLGLAGLQETQYF. The CDR3 region has the DNA TGTGCCAGCAGTTTGGGGCTAGCGGGACTACAAGAGACCCAGTACTTC.

A word on this clone: At one end the junction does not follow the germline gene, possibly because of a read error. The chain couples TRBV7-9 to TRBJ2-7; D remains ambiguous. In germline, CDR1 is SEHNR, CDR2 FQNEAQ (reference sequence). The CDR3 covers 12 residues. The CDR3 nucleotides are TGTGCCAGCAGCTTAGAATCCTCCGAGCAGTACTTC. Its translation: CASSLESSEQYF.

This chain joins TRBV3-1 (or the pseudogene TRBV3-2) and TRBJ2-2, with D perhaps assigned TRBD1 or TRBD2 (5 bases each). Trimming stripped 1 base from V and 6 bases from J, with 12 bases between. The CDR3 extends over 15 amino acids. Germline loops: CDR1 LGHDT, CDR2 YNNKEL (reference sequence). CDR3 in amino acids: CASSQVPGTSGELFF. Here the CDR3 DNA reads TGTGCCAGCAGCCAAGTACCAGGGACCTCCGGGGAGCTGTTTTTT.

This clone turned up a few times. This chain joins TRBV11-3 and TRBJ2-3; D unclear. The CDR3 has 14 residues. Germline-derived CDR1 and CDR2 are SGHNT and YENEEA. V lost 3 bases to trimming and J lost 0 bases, with 7 bases between them. CDR3 in DNA: TGTGCCAGCAGCTTTCAGGCTAGCACAGATACGCAGTATTTT. Its translation is CASSFQASTDTQYF.

The chain recombines TRBV5-4 with TRBJ2-3; D is possibly TRBD2 (6 bases). The V gene's germline CDR1 is SGHNT and CDR2 YYREEE (reference sequence). The CDR3 length is 16 residues. Trimming shortened V by 4 bases and J by 0 bases, and 15 bases separated the two germline ends. The CDR3 loop reads CASSAGTSGSTDTQYF. The CDR3 DNA is TGTGCCAGCAGCGCAGGGACTTCGGGGAGCACAGATACGCAGTATTTT.

CDR3 sequence reads: CASSYPSEQFF. The CDR3 region has the DNA TGTGCCAGCAGCTACCCTAGTGAGCAGTTCTTC. This chain links TRBV2 with TRBJ2-1; the D is unclear. The CDR3 covers 11 residues. From germline, CDR1 is SNHLY and CDR2 FYNNEI. Trimming stripped 6 bases from V and 9 bases from J, with 9 bases between. The whole variable domain, filled in from reference TRBV2 and TRBJ2-1, reads EPEVTQTPSHQVTQMGQEVILRCVPISNHLYFYWYRQILGQKVEFLVSFYNNEISEKSEIFDDQFSVERPDGSNFTLKIRSTKLEDSAMYFCASSYPSEQFFGPGTRLTVL.

This clone was counted between two and nine times. The sample has other DNA sequences that encode this CDR3 too. J is TRBJ1-6 and V is TRBV4-3, with 8 bases fitting TRBD1. This CDR3 contains 15 residues. Germline values: CDR1 LGHNA, CDR2 YSLEER. The junction had 6 bases not matched to a gene; V was cut back by 4 bases and J by 7 bases. The CDR3 sequence is CASSRAGQGNSPLHF. The CDR3 coding sequence is TGCGCCAGCAGCCGAGCTGGACAGGGCAATTCACCCCTCCACTTT.

V usage is TRBV29-1 and J usage is TRBJ2-7, with TRBD1 as a possible D gene (6 bases). Germline V gene lookup returns CDR1 SQVTM and CDR2 ANQGSEA. This CDR3 contains 15 residues. Trimming pared 4 bases from V and 0 bases from J, leaving 16 bases between. The CDR3 loop reads CSVVLNDRFSYEQYF. CDR3 nucleotide sequence: TGCAGCGTTGTCCTCAACGACAGGTTCTCCTACGAGCAGTACTTC.

This clone showed up just once. This sequence joins TRBV13 and TRBJ2-1; TRBD2 agrees at 7 bases. The V and J ends lost 5 bases and 4 bases, in that order; junction bases with no gene match: 11. This CDR3 has 16 residues. CDR1 is PRHDT and CDR2 is FYEKMQ in the germline V gene (reference sequence). The CDR3 loop is CASSNFGASGYNEQFF. CDR3 DNA: TGTGCCAGCAGCAACTTTGGGGCTAGCGGTTACAATGAGCAGTTCTTC.

This rearrangement joins TRBV21-1 to TRBJ1-5; the D call in the table, TRBD1, was not verified against the DNA. TRBV21-1 is a recognized pseudogene. The CDR3 extends over 18 amino acids. CDR3 nucleotide sequence: TGTGCCAGCAGCACAGGTCGCCCCAGTTCAAAGACAAATCAGCCCCAGCATTTT. This sequence encodes CASSTGRPSSKTNQPQHF.

This chain links TRBV27 with TRBJ2-3; 13 bases match TRBD2. CDR1 and CDR2 (germline): MNHEY, SMNVEV (reference sequence). The trim removed 5 bases at V and 4 bases at J, leaving 6 bases unmatched. The length of the CDR3 is 16 residues. Written as DNA, the CDR3 is TGTGCCAGCAGTCTCCGGACTAGCGGGAGATCAGATACGCAGTATTTT. Protein product: CASSLRTSGRSDTQYF.

This clone was recorded only once. This chain connects TRBV15 to TRBJ2-2; D is perhaps TRBD2 (5 bases). The ends were cut back, 0 bases at V and 7 bases at J, with 18 bases in the middle. The CDR3 length is 17 residues. Per the germline V gene, CDR1 is LNHNV and CDR2 is YYDKDF (reference sequence). The CDR3 loop is CATSRDGPSRTNGELFF. CDR3 coding DNA: TGTGCCACCAGCAGAGATGGGCCTAGCAGAACGAACGGGGAGCTGTTTTTT.

V and J are TRBV4-3 and TRBJ2-5; 12 bases agree with TRBD1. Germline CDR1 and CDR2: LGHNA and YSLEER. The CDR3 spans 17 residues. The trim removed 4 bases at V and 2 bases at J, leaving 8 bases unmatched. The CDR3 sequence: CASSPRDRGLLQETQYF. In DNA, the CDR3 is TGCGCCAGCAGCCCCAGGGACAGGGGGCTCTTACAAGAGACCCAGTACTTC.

The chain uses TRBV4-1 and TRBJ2-7; D perhaps matches TRBD2 (6 bases). The length of the CDR3 is 18 residues. Trimming cost V 1 base and J 2 bases, with 21 bases left between them. The germline V gene has CDR1 MGHRA and CDR2 YSYEKL. The CDR3 region is CASSQGAGRNRKTYEQYF. CDR3 in DNA: TGCGCCAGCAGCCAAGGAGCAGGGAGGAACAGAAAGACCTACGAGCAGTACTTC.